Included here is one T cell receptor beta chain sequence, with context. The antigen remains undetermined. It was with unique molecular identifiers that the TCRbeta library was prepared. MiXCR, applied by TCRdb to the PCR reads, yields one record per CDR3 protein. Counted here are a few hundred thousand distinct CDR3 sequences, around 13% occurring once; the ten biggest clones make up 2% to 2.5%. The sample is drawn from a study of T-cell reconstitution after alpha-beta-depleted transplantation in children. V gave up 5 bases and J gave up 5 bases; unmatched junction bases: 6. The CDR3 totals 14 residues. Germline CDR1 reads ENHRY; CDR2 reads SYGVKD. Study-wide findings and caveats: At the one-year point after transplant, T-cell counts and TCRbeta diversity were found to come mostly from T cells that had been newly produced. Surviving recipient T cells and thymic progenitors produced the high day-60 TCRbeta diversity seen in some patients. Expanded clones from the graft, numbering several hundred, reportedly supplied alpha-beta T cells about two months after transplant.

This material consisted of PBMCs, mostly from graft donor cells, taken 360 days after TCRalphabeta/CD19-depleted stem cell transplant. The gene calls are TRBV10-3 and TRBJ2-1; 7 nucleotides align to TRBD2. The clonotype originates from a male patient between 5 and 17 years old who had a stem cell transplant for acute myeloid leukemia, so the T cells may come from the graft donor. CDR3 nucleotide sequence: TGTGCCATCAGTCCCCGCGGGAGTCACAATGAGCAGTTCTTC. Its protein product is CAISPRGSHNEQFF.